What follows are 23 T cell receptor beta chains derived from one specimen sequenced in a study of T cell changes during pregnancy in multiple sclerosis. Using immunoSEQ multiplex PCR, the repertoire was profiled, and TCRdb retains in-frame clones only, with some absent. Of tens of thousands of clones in the sample, approximately 90% are singletons; the top ten hold 1% to 1.5%. The material was peripheral blood, obtained in the second trimester of pregnancy. Receptors were obtained from a female donor with multiple sclerosis, enrolled in a pregnancy study.

The chain is built from TRBV6-5 and TRBJ2-1, with 10 bases matching TRBD2. The CDR3 contains 15 residues. V dropped 10 bases and J dropped 2; count of bases not matched to a gene: 8. Germline CDR1 and CDR2: MNHEY and SVGAGI. CDR3 nucleotide sequence: TGTGCCACATTCCCTAGCGGGGGTCCCTACAATGAGCAGTTCTTC. Amino acids: CATFPSGGPYNEQFF.

The rearrangement uses TRBV6-6 and TRBJ2-7; 7 positions match TRBD2. The CDR3 has 16 residues. Germline lookup yields CDR1 MNHNY and CDR2 SVGAGI (reference sequence). With V trimmed by 5 bases and J by 0 bases, 10 bases remained unmatched. CDR3 amino acids: CASSHHGGVFSYEQYF. As DNA, the CDR3 is TGTGCCAGCAGTCACCATGGGGGGGTCTTCTCCTACGAGCAGTACTTC.

The CDR3 bases are TGTGCCAGCACCCATCCCACGGGATACCTCCCCTACGAGCAGTACTTC. Residues: CASTHPTGYLPYEQYF. This chain joins TRBV7-9 and TRBJ2-7, with D perhaps matching TRBD2 (5 bases). V lost 7 bases and J lost 2, with 21 bases in between. Germline V gives CDR1 SEHNR, CDR2 FQNEAQ (reference sequence). The CDR3 runs 16 residues. Combining the CDR3 with reference TRBV7-9 and TRBJ2-7 gives the whole variable domain DTGVSQNPRHKITKRGQNVTFRCDPISEHNRLYWYRQTLGQGPEFLTYFQNEAQLEKSRLLSDRFSAERPKGSFSTLEIQRTEQGDSAMYLCASTHPTGYLPYEQYFGPGTRLTVT.

The chain employs TRBV19 and TRBJ2-2; TRBD1 might be the D (6 bases). The germline gives CDR1 LNHDA, CDR2 SQIVND (reference sequence). The V and J ends lost 5 bases and 7 bases respectively, with 14 bases between them. CDR3 length: 14 residues. The CDR3 nucleotides are TGTGCCAGTAGTCTACAGGGATTGGTCGGGGAGCTGTTTTTT. This gives the protein CASSLQGLVGELFF.

The chain couples TRBV19 to TRBJ2-2; D perhaps matches TRBD1 (6 bases). The ends were cut back, 4 bases at V and 1 base at J, with 10 bases in the middle. The germline V gene encodes CDR1 LNHDA and CDR2 SQIVND (reference sequence). This CDR3 has 15 amino acids. The CDR3 loop is CASSNSRGNTGELFF. In DNA form, the CDR3 reads TGTGCCAGTAGTAATAGCAGGGGGAACACCGGGGAGCTGTTTTTT. Full variable domain (rest looked up from reference TRBV19 and TRBJ2-2): DGGITQSPKYLFRKEGQNVTLSCEQNLNHDAMYWYRQDPGQGLRLIYYSQIVNDFQKGDIAEGYSVSREKKESFPLTVTSAQKNPTAFYLCASSNSRGNTGELFFGEGSRLTVL.

This rearrangement joins TRBV12-2 to TRBJ2-5; the table names TRBD2, a call not compared with the DNA. TRBV12-2 is noted as a pseudogene. The CDR3 runs to 18 residues. CDR3 DNA sequence: TGTGCAAGTCGCTTAGGCCCCGACATGGGAGGGGAGTCGGAGACCCAGTACTTC. It translates to CASRLGPDMGGESETQYF.

The count of this clone is one. J is TRBJ2-3 and V is TRBV23-1, with D tentatively TRBD2 (5 bases). TRBV23-1 is classed as an ORF, of uncertain function. This CDR3 comprises 14 residues. Trimming cost V 4 bases and J 6 bases, with 14 bases left between them. CDR3 residues: CASSRNRTVDTQYF. DNA of the CDR3: TGCGCCAGCAGTCGGAATAGGACTGTGGATACGCAGTATTTT.

This clone has just one count. This rearrangement joins TRBV28 to TRBJ2-5; 8 nucleotides line up with TRBD2. J lost 12 bases, V lost 5 bases, and 8 bases had no gene match. CDR3 length: 12 amino acids. From germline, CDR1 is MDHEN and CDR2 SYDVKM. In DNA form, the CDR3 reads TGTGCCAGCAGTCTCGGACTAGCTATCAAGTACTTC. Its protein product is CASSLGLAIKYF.

V is TRBV5-4 and J is TRBJ1-4; no definite D call. The ends were cut back, 4 bases at V and 6 bases at J, with 10 bases in the middle. The CDR3 covers 13 residues. The germline CDR1 and CDR2 sequences are SGHNT and YYREEE (reference sequence). The DNA of the CDR3 is TGTGCCAGCAGCCCCCCGGGAGATGAAAAACTGTTTTTT. This sequence encodes CASSPPGDEKLFF.

The chain couples TRBV25-1 to TRBJ2-5; a possible D gene is TRBD2 (7 bases). Germline V gives CDR1 MGHDK, CDR2 SYGVNS. This CDR3 comprises 15 residues. Trimming stripped 1 base from V and 5 bases from J, with 14 bases between. CDR3 coding DNA: TGTGCCAGCAGTGAATCCGGGGGGCATTGGGAGACCCAGTACTTC. Encoded protein: CASSESGGHWETQYF.

This sequence joins TRBV9 and TRBJ2-1; 10 bases align to TRBD2. Germline CDR1 SGDLS, CDR2 YYNGEE. The CDR3 has 16 residues. After removal of 0 bases from V and 7 bases from J, the junction contained 7 bases not matched to a gene. CDR3 loop: CASSVGASGGSNEQFF. As DNA, the CDR3 is TGTGCCAGCAGCGTAGGGGCTAGCGGGGGATCGAATGAGCAGTTCTTC. Drawing the rest from reference TRBV9 and TRBJ2-1, the complete variable domain is DSGVTQTPKHLITATGQRVTLRCSPRSGDLSVYWYQQSLDQGLQFLIQYYNGEERAKGNILERFSAQQFPDLHSELNLSSLELGDSALYFCASSVGASGGSNEQFFGPGTRLTVL.

The chain uses TRBV19 and TRBJ1-1; 7 nucleotides match TRBD1. The germline V gene encodes CDR1 LNHDA and CDR2 SQIVND (reference sequence). Trimming took 3 bases from V and 4 from J; bases not matched to a gene: 5. CDR3 length: 14 residues. CDR3 sequence: CASSIGTVGTEAFF. The DNA of the CDR3 is TGTGCCAGTAGTATCGGGACAGTGGGCACTGAAGCTTTCTTT.

The rearrangement joins TRBV29-1 to TRBJ1-2; 7 nucleotides align to TRBD1. This CDR3 contains 13 residues. Trimming took 4 bases from V and 6 from J; bases not matched to a gene: 8. Germline CDR1 reads SQVTM; CDR2 reads ANQGSEA. CDR3 nucleotides: TGCAGCGTTGGGCGGCAGGGGGGAAATGGCTACACCTTC. Encoded protein: CSVGRQGGNGYTF.

The chain is built from TRBV9 and TRBJ2-7, with 9 bases aligning to TRBD1. Germline CDR1 and CDR2: SGDLS and YYNGEE. The CDR3 has 13 residues. V gave up 4 bases and J gave up 7 bases; unmatched junction bases: 6. DNA for the CDR3: TGTGCCAGCAGCCCCGGACAGGGGTTAGAGCAGTACTTC. Translated, it gives CASSPGQGLEQYF.

The chain recombines TRBV2 with TRBJ2-1; TRBD1 is a possible D gene (6 bases). V lost 1 base, J lost 0 bases, and 10 bases lay in between. The length of the CDR3 is 16 residues. Germline V gene lookup returns CDR1 SNHLY and CDR2 FYNNEI. The CDR3 DNA is TGTGCCAGCAGTGAAGACAGGGAGCTCTCCTACAATGAGCAGTTCTTC. Translation gives CASSEDRELSYNEQFF.

Worth noting for this clone: The identical CDR3 is also encoded by other nucleotide sequences in the sample. This chain joins TRBV6-1 and TRBJ1-6, with 8 bases fitting TRBD1. CDR1 is MNHNS, CDR2 SASEGT, per germline. The V and J ends lost 4 bases and 1 base, in that order; junction bases with no gene match: 6. This CDR3 region has 17 residues. CDR3 bases: TGTGCCAGCAGTGCTCTTACAGGGGGATCCTATAATTCACCCCTCCACTTT. Its protein is CASSALTGGSYNSPLHF.

The genes are TRBV2 and TRBJ1-3; no clear D. There are 15 residues in the CDR3. The ends were cut back, 3 bases at V and 1 base at J, with 10 bases in the middle. Per germline, CDR1 SNHLY and CDR2 FYNNEI. Written as DNA, the CDR3 is TGTGCCAGCAGTGACAACCCTCGGTCTGGAAACACCATATATTTT. Its translation: CASSDNPRSGNTIYF.

The chain uses TRBV10-3 and TRBJ1-6; TRBD1 might be the D (6 bases). The germline V and J ends were trimmed by 7 bases and 0 bases, with 13 bases remaining between them. The germline CDR1 and CDR2 sequences are ENHRY and SYGVKD. The CDR3 is made up of 16 amino acids. This CDR3 reads CAIKEGGSSYNSPLHF. The CDR3 DNA sequence: TGTGCCATCAAGGAAGGGGGTAGCTCCTATAATTCACCCCTCCACTTT.

The chain joins TRBV15 to TRBJ2-1, with 10 positions matching TRBD1. The CDR3 consists of 13 residues. Germline loops: CDR1 LNHNV, CDR2 YYDKDF (reference sequence). V was pared by 3 bases and J by 12 bases, with 5 bases of the junction left unmatched. The CDR3 DNA is TGTGCCACCAGCAGGGACAGGGGGTGGGGGCAGTTCTTC. It specifies CATSRDRGWGQFF.

The chain recombines TRBV25-1 with TRBJ1-1; D possibly corresponds to TRBD1 (5 bases). The V end was cut by 4 bases, the J end by 10 bases, with 16 bases between. Germline V lookup: CDR1 MGHDK, CDR2 SYGVNS. The CDR3 consists of 13 residues. The CDR3 spells CASSGRVRGVAFF. The CDR3 nucleotides read TGTGCCAGCAGTGGGAGGGTAAGGGGCGTAGCTTTCTTT.

This clone was seen once. The chain recombines TRBV5-6 with TRBJ1-5; 8 bases map to TRBD1. Germline V gene lookup returns CDR1 SGHDT and CDR2 YYEEEE. Trimming at V came to 6 bases and at J to 7 bases, leaving 18 bases not matched to a gene. This CDR3 spans 17 amino acids. CDR3 in amino acids: CASNTRRTGSLIQPQHF. The CDR3 coding sequence is TGTGCCAGCAACACAAGAAGGACAGGGAGCTTGATCCAGCCCCAGCATTTT.

The V and J genes are TRBV9 and TRBJ2-1; TRBD1 matches 7 bases. Germline assignment: CDR1 SGDLS and CDR2 YYNGEE. With V trimmed by 4 bases and J by 7 bases, 11 bases remained unmatched. This CDR3 is built from 15 residues. CDR3 bases: TGTGCCAGCAGCCCCCAGGGACAGTTAGGGAATGAGCAGTTCTTC. Translated: CASSPQGQLGNEQFF.

This chain uses TRBV11-3 with TRBJ1-5; D may be TRBD1 (5 bases). V lost 0 bases to trimming and J lost 4 bases, with 16 bases between them. The CDR3 contains 17 residues. The V gene's germline CDR1 is SGHNT and CDR2 YENEEA. The CDR3 DNA sequence: TGTGCCAGCAGCTTAGATCTAGGGGTTTTCGGGAATCAGCCCCAGCATTTT. This translates into CASSLDLGVFGNQPQHF.